The 15 T cell receptor beta chains reported below all come from one sample, sequenced in a study of multiple sclerosis patients with progressive multifocal leukoencephalopathy. Documented time point: time of PML onset. Sequencing was performed with immunoSEQ multiplex PCR; in TCRdb, only in-frame clones are kept and a portion is missing. The sample lists approximately 35,000 clones, roughly 87% occurring once. This material consisted of PBMCs, taken from a patient treated with natalizumab. These receptors were collected from a human donor with progressive multifocal leukoencephalopathy.

Concerning this clone: At one boundary the junction diverges from the germline segment, which might be a read error. The rearrangement links TRBV29-1 to TRBJ2-7, with D perhaps TRBD1 (6 bases). The CDR3 runs to 12 residues. Germline lookup yields CDR1 SQVTM and CDR2 ANQGSEA. The CDR3 region is CSVEVPGQGTVF. For the CDR3, the DNA is TGCAGCGTTGAAGTACCGGGACAAGGCACTGTCTTC.

The V gene is TRBV18, the J gene TRBJ1-2; 8 nucleotides line up with TRBD1. The germline V gene has CDR1 KGHSH and CDR2 LQKENI. CDR3 size: 15 residues. V lost 3 bases to trimming and J lost 6 bases; unmatched junction nucleotides: 9. The CDR3 spells CASSPQDREGNGYTF. CDR3 nucleotides: TGTGCCAGCTCACCCCAGGACAGGGAAGGAAATGGCTACACCTTC.

The chain has TRBV9 and TRBJ2-3; no firm D call. Germline loops: CDR1 SGDLS, CDR2 YYNGEE. CDR3 length: 12 residues. V lost 0 bases and J 6 bases, leaving 5 bases between the germline ends. The DNA for the CDR3 is TGTGCCAGCAGCGTAGGATCGGATACGCAGTATTTT. It yields the protein CASSVGSDTQYF. The entire variable domain, with the rest obtained from reference TRBV9 and TRBJ2-3, is as follows: DSGVTQTPKHLITATGQRVTLRCSPRSGDLSVYWYQQSLDQGLQFLIQYYNGEERAKGNILERFSAQQFPDLHSELNLSSLELGDSALYFCASSVGSDTQYFGPGTRLTVL.

This clone has just a few counts. The chain joins TRBV28 to TRBJ2-7, with 7 bases identical to TRBD2. The junction had 18 bases not matched to a gene; V was cut back by 6 bases and J by 7 bases. CDR3 length equals 16 residues. Germline values: CDR1 MDHEN, CDR2 SYDVKM. Here the CDR3 reads CASRGGSSGFGREQYF. The CDR3 DNA follows: TGTGCCAGCAGGGGGGGGAGTAGCGGGTTCGGGAGGGAGCAGTACTTC.

The V gene is TRBV5-1, the J gene TRBJ1-4; TRBD1 is a possible D gene (5 bases). Trimming stripped 4 bases from V and 8 bases from J, with 15 bases between. Looked up from germline, CDR1 is SGHRS and CDR2 is YFSETQ. This CDR3 contains 14 residues. The CDR3 nucleotides read TGCGCCAGCAGCCGGGACCCCCAGACCGAAAAACTGTTTTTT. Translating gives CASSRDPQTEKLFF.

The chain combines TRBV7-8 with TRBJ2-7; the match to TRBD1 covers 11 bases. Germline lookup yields CDR1 SGHVS and CDR2 FQNEAQ. The CDR3 spans 16 residues. J was trimmed by 4 bases and V by 5 bases; bases with no gene match: 10. CDR3 protein: CASSRQGQGVSYEQYF. The CDR3 bases are TGTGCCAGCAGCCGCCAGGGACAGGGGGTATCGTACGAGCAGTACTTC. The full variable domain, with the rest looked up from reference TRBV7-8 and TRBJ2-7, is GAGVSQSPRYKVAKRGQDVALRCDPISGHVSLFWYQQALGQGPEFLTYFQNEAQLDKSGLPSDRFFAERPEGSVSTLKIQRTQQEDSAVYLCASSRQGQGVSYEQYFGPGTRLTVT.

The chain is built from TRBV6-5 and TRBJ2-7, with 8 positions matching TRBD2. Germline V gene sequence: CDR1 MNHEY, CDR2 SVGAGI. Losses at the gene ends were 6 bases for V and 2 bases for J; bases not matched to a gene: 9. This CDR3 is 15 amino acids long. CDR3 sequence: CASRKERENPYEQYF. For the CDR3, the DNA is TGTGCCAGCAGGAAAGAGCGGGAGAACCCCTACGAGCAGTACTTC.

The chain uses TRBV7-2 and TRBJ2-3, with 10 bases identical to TRBD2. This CDR3 has 14 amino acids. The V gene's germline CDR1 is SGHTA and CDR2 FQGNSA. V trimming: 5 bases; J trimming: 7 bases; junction bases outside the gene matches: 6. The CDR3 sequence: CASSELAGEYTQYF. CDR3 DNA: TGTGCCAGCAGCGAGCTAGCGGGAGAGTATACGCAGTATTTT.

V is TRBV4-3 and J is TRBJ2-7, with D unclear. V shed 2 bases and J shed 0 bases, with 5 bases lying between them. The CDR3 is made up of 13 amino acids. CDR1 is LGHNA and CDR2 is YSLEER in the germline V gene. The CDR3 sequence is CASSQSVSYEQYF. The DNA of the CDR3 is TGCGCCAGCAGCCAAAGCGTCTCCTACGAGCAGTACTTC.

The J gene is TRBJ2-1, the V gene TRBV29-1, with 10 bases that match TRBD2. This CDR3 is built from 16 residues. The germline gives CDR1 SQVTM, CDR2 ANQGSEA. After removal of 6 bases from V and 6 bases from J, the junction contained 14 bases not matched to a gene. The CDR3 sequence is CSVSRVSGGSPNEQFF. In DNA, the CDR3 is TGCAGCGTAAGCCGGGTTAGCGGGGGGTCCCCCAATGAGCAGTTCTTC.

This clone was observed a few times. This sequence joins TRBV6-5 and TRBJ2-4; D is ambiguous. Trimming took 8 bases from V and 6 from J, leaving 11 bases between them. The germline V gene has CDR1 MNHEY and CDR2 SVGAGI. The CDR3 loop spans 12 amino acids. The CDR3 sequence: CASSDTLNIQYF. The DNA of the CDR3 is TGTGCCAGCTCCGATACCTTAAACATTCAGTACTTC.

This sequence joins TRBV10-3 and TRBJ1-2; 7 bases are shared with TRBD1. This CDR3 comprises 18 residues. Germline CDR1 is ENHRY and CDR2 is SYGVKD. The junction had 27 bases not matched to a gene; V was cut back by 8 bases and J by 9 bases. The CDR3 reads CAIAGILGQTSLLSRYTF. The CDR3 coding sequence is TGTGCCATCGCGGGTATTCTGGGACAGACGTCGTTATTGAGTCGCTACACCTTC.

The J gene is TRBJ2-7, the V gene TRBV29-1; 7 bases agree with TRBD2. Germline CDR1 SQVTM, CDR2 ANQGSEA. The CDR3 length is 14 residues. CDR3 residues: CSPESSGSHYEQYF. CDR3 nucleotides: TGCAGTCCCGAATCTAGCGGATCCCACTACGAGCAGTACTTC.

This chain links TRBV6-1 with TRBJ1-1; 9 positions agree with TRBD1. Germline-derived CDR1 and CDR2 are MNHNS and SASEGT. This CDR3 contains 15 residues. V shed 1 base, J shed 4 bases, and the junction held 4 bases outside the gene matches. Here the CDR3 DNA reads TGTGCCAGCAGTGAAGAAGGGACAGGGCGCACTGAAGCTTTCTTT. Protein sequence: CASSEEGTGRTEAFF.

The chain recombines TRBV29-1 with TRBJ2-5; D not certain. Germline V lookup: CDR1 SQVTM, CDR2 ANQGSEA. This CDR3 region has 13 residues. Trimming removed 3 bases at V and 0 bases at J, with 8 bases between. CDR3 sequence: CSVDRTNQETQYF. The CDR3 DNA reads TGCAGCGTTGATCGGACCAACCAAGAGACCCAGTACTTC.